The sequence of this TCR beta chain was determined in a study of identical twins. Overall study results and limits: Low generation probability was overrepresented in out-of-frame alpha sequences shared by twins.

With no exceptions, donors were healthy Caucasians. Each CDR3 protein is one row after TCRdb ran MiXCR on the 5' RACE reads. The sample includes under 300,000 distinct CDR3 sequences, around 6.5% of them seen just once. The sample holds many counts of this clonotype. Antigen specificity is unknown. V shed 6 bases and J shed 4 bases, with 15 bases lying between them. Germline-derived CDR1 and CDR2 are MNHEY and SMNVEV (reference sequence). The CDR3 consists of 14 residues. These same data were also listed under a study on T cells expressing NK-cell markers. That report adds: In 5 or 6 donors, dominant NKG2C+ clonotypes were roughly 1.0-8% of CD8+ T cells. HCMV specificity was not established for the expanded NKG2C+ T cell clones.

This sequence was found in a woman younger than 35 in good health. The rearrangement uses TRBV27 and TRBJ1-2, with a weak D call TRBD1 (6 bases). Source material: CD8+ T cells sorted from blood. CDR3 in amino acids: CASRQGVIGYGYTF. The CDR3 bases are TGTGCCAGCAGACAGGGAGTAATCGGCTATGGCTACACCTTC.